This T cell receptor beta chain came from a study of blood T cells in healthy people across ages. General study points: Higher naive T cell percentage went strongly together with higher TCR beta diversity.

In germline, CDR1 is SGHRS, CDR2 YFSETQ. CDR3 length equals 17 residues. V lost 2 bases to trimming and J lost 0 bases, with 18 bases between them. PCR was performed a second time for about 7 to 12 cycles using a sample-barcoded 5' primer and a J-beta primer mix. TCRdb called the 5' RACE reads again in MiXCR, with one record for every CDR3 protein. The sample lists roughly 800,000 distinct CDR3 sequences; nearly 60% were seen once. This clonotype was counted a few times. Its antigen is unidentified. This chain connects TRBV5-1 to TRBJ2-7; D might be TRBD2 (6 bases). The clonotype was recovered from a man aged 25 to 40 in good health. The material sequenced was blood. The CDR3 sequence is CASSFAAGGESSYEQYF. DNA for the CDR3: TGCGCCAGCAGCTTCGCGGCCGGCGGGGAGAGCTCCTACGAGCAGTACTTC. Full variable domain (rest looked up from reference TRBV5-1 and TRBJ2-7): KAGVTQTPRYLIKTRGQQVTLSCSPISGHRSVSWYQQTPGQGLQFLFEYFSETQRNKGNFPGRFSGRQFSNSRSEMNVSTLELGDSALYLCASSFAAGGESSYEQYFGPGTRLTVT.